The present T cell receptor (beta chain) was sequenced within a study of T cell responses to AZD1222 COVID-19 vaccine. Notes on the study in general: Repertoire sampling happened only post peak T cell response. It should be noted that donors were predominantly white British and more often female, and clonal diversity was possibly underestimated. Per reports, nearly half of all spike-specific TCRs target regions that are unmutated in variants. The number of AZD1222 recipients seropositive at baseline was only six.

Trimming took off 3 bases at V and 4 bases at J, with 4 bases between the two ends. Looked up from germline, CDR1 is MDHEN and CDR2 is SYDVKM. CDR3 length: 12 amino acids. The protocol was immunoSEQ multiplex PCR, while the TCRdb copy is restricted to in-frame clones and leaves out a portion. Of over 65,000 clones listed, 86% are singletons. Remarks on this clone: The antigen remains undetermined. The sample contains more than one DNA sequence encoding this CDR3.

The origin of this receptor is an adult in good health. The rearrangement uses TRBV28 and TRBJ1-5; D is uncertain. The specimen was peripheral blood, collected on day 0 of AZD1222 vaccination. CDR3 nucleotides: TGTGCCAGCAGTTTCGGTAATCAGCCCCAGCATTTT. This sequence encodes CASSFGNQPQHF.